Shown below are 8 T cell receptor beta chains from a single sample sequenced in a study of blood T cell repertoires in COVID-19. Profiling relied on immunoSEQ multiplex PCR, and the TCRdb table lists in-frame clones only, not all of them. The table lists more than 95,000 clones, 84% of them singletons. The sample consisted of peripheral blood. The receptors shown here come from a human donor in a cohort sampled during active COVID-19.

The gene calls are TRBV27 and TRBJ1-1, with 10 bases matching TRBD1. In germline, CDR1 is MNHEY, CDR2 SMNVEV (reference sequence). J lost 4 bases, V lost 5 bases, and 4 bases had no gene match. CDR3 length: 14 residues. The CDR3 reads CASSDRDRGTEAFF. In nucleotides, the CDR3 is TGTGCCAGCAGTGACCGGGACAGGGGCACTGAAGCTTTCTTT.

This clone was observed a single time. The gene calls are TRBV25-1 and TRBJ2-7; the match to TRBD2 covers 8 bases. The trim removed 6 bases at V and 5 bases at J, leaving 12 bases unmatched. Per the germline V gene, CDR1 is MGHDK and CDR2 is SYGVNS. CDR3 size: 15 residues. Written as DNA, the CDR3 is TGTGCCAGCAGACAGACGGGGGGGGCAGATAACGAGCAGTACTTC. It encodes CASRQTGGADNEQYF.

V usage is TRBV11-2 and J usage is TRBJ2-1; unclear D gene. The CDR3 runs 13 residues. Germline V gene data show CDR1 as SGHAT and CDR2 as FQNNGV. With 5 bases removed from V and 4 bases from J, the gap between germline ends came to 9 bases. The CDR3 is CASSPNGYNEQFF. CDR3 nucleotide sequence: TGTGCCAGCAGCCCCAACGGGTACAATGAGCAGTTCTTC.

J is TRBJ1-2 and V is TRBV6-5, with 10 bases that match TRBD1. The germline V gene encodes CDR1 MNHEY and CDR2 SVGAGI. V lost 6 bases, J lost 5 bases, and 9 bases stayed unmatched. This CDR3 has 15 residues. This CDR3 reads CASRAGQGTGYGYTF. The CDR3 DNA sequence: TGTGCCAGCAGGGCGGGACAGGGGACTGGGTATGGCTACACCTTC.

This rearrangement joins TRBV3-1 (or the pseudogene TRBV3-2) to TRBJ2-6; 15 bases align to TRBD2. The V gene end was trimmed by 3 bases and the J gene end by 3 bases; junction bases not matched to a gene: 6. This CDR3 contains 19 residues. Germline V gene lookup returns CDR1 LGHDT and CDR2 YNNKEL (reference sequence). The CDR3 reads CASSHGTSGGRVGANVLTF. The CDR3 DNA follows: TGTGCCAGCAGCCACGGGACTAGCGGGGGGCGGGTTGGGGCCAACGTCCTGACTTTC.

J is TRBJ1-1 and V is TRBV12-3 or TRBV12-4; D possibly corresponds to TRBD1 (5 bases). Trimming took 8 bases from V and 4 from J, leaving 14 bases between them. This CDR3 spans 13 amino acids. CDR3: CASVLVGGTEAFF. CDR3 in DNA: TGTGCCAGCGTCCTGGTCGGGGGCACTGAAGCTTTCTTT.

V is TRBV9 and J is TRBJ2-1; maybe TRBD2 (6 bases). Germline-derived CDR1 and CDR2 are SGDLS and YYNGEE. The CDR3 length is 16 residues. The ends were cut back, 4 bases at V and 1 base at J, with 15 bases in the middle. The CDR3 protein is CASSPVGGTSYNEQFF. The DNA of the CDR3 is TGTGCCAGCAGCCCGGTGGGTGGGACTTCCTACAATGAGCAGTTCTTC.

The rearrangement joins TRBV10-3 to TRBJ1-5; D is uncertain. The V and J ends lost 7 bases and 0 bases respectively, with 13 bases between them. Germline lookup yields CDR1 ENHRY and CDR2 SYGVKD. The CDR3 is 15 residues long. The DNA for the CDR3 is TGTGCCATCAAGGAGGGCGGAGATAGCAATCAGCCCCAGCATTTT. This codes for CAIKEGGDSNQPQHF.